Presented here are 24 T cell receptor beta chains from one specimen sequenced in a study of shared clonotypes between healthy human individuals. Assay used: immunoSEQ multiplex PCR; TCRdb lists only in-frame clones, some missing. The table shows 450,000 to 500,000 clones, with around 80% occurring only once. The sequenced sample consisted of PBMCs. These receptors originate from a woman aged 40-49 years in good health. Some clones in this sample may be carry-over from other donors' samples.

As concerns this clone: The likely explanation is a read error, given a far larger clone one base away. This sequence joins TRBV20-1 and TRBJ1-1; no definite D call. The ends were cut back, 5 bases at V and 8 bases at J, with 12 bases in the middle. The CDR3 runs 11 residues. CDR1 and CDR2 from the germline V gene are DFQATT and SNEGSKA (reference sequence). The CDR3 sequence: CSASPKPEAFF. Here the CDR3 DNA reads TGCAGTGCTTCTCCCAAGCCAGAAGCTTTCTTT.

This chain joins TRBV28 and TRBJ2-7; 9 nucleotides agree with TRBD1. The CDR3 is made up of 13 amino acids. Germline CDR1 and CDR2: MDHEN and SYDVKM. The J segment lost 5 bases and the V segment lost 6 bases, leaving 5 bases of the junction unmatched. The DNA for the CDR3 is TGTGCCAGCAGGGGACAGGGTGAACACGAGCAGTACTTC. It codes for CASRGQGEHEQYF.

The chain links TRBV28 to TRBJ1-1; possible D gene TRBD1, 5 bases. Per the germline V gene, CDR1 is MDHEN and CDR2 is SYDVKM. V lost 7 bases and J 5 bases, leaving 17 bases between the germline ends. The CDR3 has 14 residues. CDR3: CASTGTGQWTEAFF. CDR3 bases: TGTGCCAGCACCGGGACGGGCCAGTGGACTGAAGCTTTCTTT.

The gene calls are TRBV5-1 and TRBJ1-2; D call uncertain. V gave up 5 bases and J gave up 4 bases, with 18 bases separating them. The CDR3 sequence is 15 residues long. Germline CDR1 and CDR2: SGHRS and YFSETQ. DNA of the CDR3: TGCGCCAGCAGTTACACGGTTCGAAAGACCTATGGCTACACCTTC. This sequence encodes CASSYTVRKTYGYTF.

V usage is TRBV6-1 and J usage is TRBJ2-5; a weak D match, TRBD1 (5 bases). Germline V gives CDR1 MNHNS, CDR2 SASEGT. This CDR3 has 14 residues. V shed 2 bases and J shed 2 bases, with 9 bases lying between them. The CDR3 DNA reads as TGTGCCAGCAGTGAACGGGCAGGGCAAGAGACCCAGTACTTC. Its translation: CASSERAGQETQYF.

The chain uses TRBV15 and TRBJ1-2; the D gene is possibly TRBD1 (6 bases). Germline V gene sequence: CDR1 LNHNV, CDR2 YYDKDF (reference sequence). With 1 base removed from V and 0 bases from J, the gap between germline ends came to 21 bases. CDR3 length: 19 amino acids. The CDR3 DNA follows: TGTGCCACCAGCAGAGCTTTTGGGGGCCTGGTGCTGACTAACTATGGCTACACCTTC. Translation: CATSRAFGGLVLTNYGYTF.

The rearrangement joins TRBV19 to TRBJ2-4; D might be TRBD1 (6 bases). V lost 3 bases and J 1 base, leaving 10 bases between the germline ends. Germline CDR1 and CDR2: LNHDA and SQIVND (reference sequence). This CDR3 contains 15 residues. CDR3 sequence reads: CASSIRDNAKNIQYF. The CDR3 region has the DNA TGTGCCAGTAGTATCCGGGACAACGCCAAAAACATTCAGTACTTC.

The chain has TRBV28 and TRBJ2-7; 7 bases are a match to TRBD1. The CDR3 consists of 15 residues. J was trimmed by 2 bases and V by 10 bases; bases with no gene match: 14. CDR1 MDHEN and CDR2 SYDVKM come from the germline V gene. The CDR3: CATNYGFGTAYEQYF. CDR3 in DNA: TGTGCCACCAACTATGGGTTCGGGACAGCCTACGAGCAGTACTTC.

V gene TRBV15 combines with J gene TRBJ2-4, with a tentative D call TRBD2 (6 bases). Trimming pared 9 bases from V and 0 bases from J, leaving 12 bases between. The CDR3 runs to 14 residues. CDR1 and CDR2 from the germline V gene are LNHNV and YYDKDF (reference sequence). CDR3 sequence reads: CATTSGGAKNIQYF. CDR3 DNA sequence: TGTGCCACTACTTCCGGGGGAGCCAAAAACATTCAGTACTTC.

The chain has TRBV19 and TRBJ1-4, with 7 positions matching TRBD1. This CDR3 spans 15 amino acids. Germline V gives CDR1 LNHDA, CDR2 SQIVND (reference sequence). V lost 5 bases to trimming and J lost 5 bases; unmatched junction nucleotides: 8. CDR3 amino acids: CASSYRGGRNEKLFF. The CDR3 bases are TGTGCCAGTAGTTACAGGGGCGGTAGAAATGAAAAACTGTTTTTT. Filled out from reference TRBV19 and TRBJ1-4, the complete variable domain reads DGGITQSPKYLFRKEGQNVTLSCEQNLNHDAMYWYRQDPGQGLRLIYYSQIVNDFQKGDIAEGYSVSREKKESFPLTVTSAQKNPTAFYLCASSYRGGRNEKLFFGSGTQLSVL.

This rearrangement joins TRBV27 to TRBJ1-3, with D tentatively TRBD1 (6 bases). The V end lost 5 bases, the J end lost 4 bases, and 12 bases lay between the germline ends. CDR3 length: 14 residues. The germline CDR1 and CDR2 sequences are MNHEY and SMNVEV (reference sequence). CDR3 nucleotide sequence: TGTGCCAGCAGTAGACCAGGGGTCGGAAACACCATATATTTT. Translation: CASSRPGVGNTIYF.

On this clone: Since a much larger clone is just one base distant, this may be a read error. Additional DNA sequences in this sample encode the identical CDR3. The chain recombines TRBV4-3 with TRBJ2-6; the D gene is possibly TRBD1 (5 bases). The CDR3 has 16 amino acids. Germline CDR1 LGHNA, CDR2 YSLEER. CDR3 DNA sequence: TGCGCCAGCAGCCAAGATAAGGGGTCTGGGGCCAACGTCCTGACCTTC. This translates into CASSQDKGSGANVLTF.

The CDR3: CASSLEYTGELFF. The CDR3 nucleotides are TGTGCCAGCAGCCTTGAGTACACCGGGGAGCTGTTTTTT. The chain recombines TRBV7-2 with TRBJ2-2; D is unresolved. The CDR3 consists of 13 residues. With 5 bases removed from V and 3 bases from J, the gap between germline ends came to 7 bases. Germline V gives CDR1 SGHTA, CDR2 FQGNSA.

The chain uses TRBV7-9 and TRBJ1-5; perhaps TRBD1 as D (5 bases). CDR3 length equals 14 residues. CDR1 and CDR2 from the germline V gene are SEHNR and FQNEAQ (reference sequence). The V end lost 3 bases, the J end lost 3 bases, and 9 bases lay between the germline ends. Here the CDR3 reads CASSFAGPNQPQHF. CDR3 bases: TGTGCCAGCAGCTTTGCAGGGCCCAATCAGCCCCAGCATTTT.

The chain carries TRBV25-1 and TRBJ2-7; D perhaps matches TRBD2 (6 bases). Trimming took 2 bases from V and 3 from J, leaving 11 bases between them. The CDR3 has 14 amino acids. Germline V gives CDR1 MGHDK, CDR2 SYGVNS. The CDR3 DNA reads TGTGCCAGCAGTGAAGGAGGGGTTTACTACGAGCAGTACTTC. Residues: CASSEGGVYYEQYF.

The rearrangement joins TRBV19 to TRBJ2-2; D remains ambiguous. The germline V and J ends were trimmed by 3 bases and 5 bases, with 10 bases remaining between them. Germline loops: CDR1 LNHDA, CDR2 SQIVND (reference sequence). This CDR3 is built from 14 residues. CDR3 in DNA: TGTGCCAGTAGTATGGTGGAAAGGACCGGGGAGCTGTTTTTT. It specifies CASSMVERTGELFF.

V and J are TRBV28 and TRBJ2-7, with a weak D call TRBD2 (5 bases). Germline CDR1 reads MDHEN; CDR2 reads SYDVKM. The V gene lost 5 bases and the J gene lost 10 bases, with 15 bases spanning the gap. CDR3 length: 12 residues. CDR3 residues: CASSLLAGVQYF. CDR3 nucleotide sequence: TGTGCCAGCAGTCTCCTAGCTGGCGTACAGTACTTC. Filled out from reference TRBV28 and TRBJ2-7, the complete variable domain reads DVKVTQSSRYLVKRTGEKVFLECVQDMDHENMFWYRQDPGLGLRLIYFSYDVKMKEKGDIPEGYSVSREKKERFSLILESASTNQTSMYLCASSLLAGVQYFGPGTRLTVT.

The chain recombines TRBV7-3 with TRBJ2-3, with a tentative D call TRBD1 (5 bases). The V end lost 0 bases, the J end lost 3 bases, and 10 bases lay between the germline ends. Germline CDR1 is SGHTA and CDR2 is FQGTGA. This CDR3 has 15 amino acids. In DNA, the CDR3 is TGTGCCAGCAGCTTAACAGGGGCTTCTACAGATACGCAGTATTTT. This translates into CASSLTGASTDTQYF.

V is TRBV2 and J is TRBJ2-5; TRBD1 agrees at 7 bases. Germline V lookup: CDR1 SNHLY, CDR2 FYNNEI. V lost 4 bases and J lost 4; bases outside the gene matches: 9. The CDR3 covers 15 residues. CDR3 sequence: CASSVTGTARETQYF. In nucleotides, the CDR3 is TGTGCCAGCAGTGTCACCGGGACAGCACGAGAGACCCAGTACTTC.

The genes are TRBV11-1 and TRBJ2-5, with TRBD2 identical over 12 bases. The CDR3 runs to 16 residues. The V gene end was trimmed by 5 bases and the J gene end by 1 base; junction bases not matched to a gene: 5. The germline CDR1 and CDR2 sequences are SGHAT and FQDESV (reference sequence). The CDR3 DNA sequence: TGTGCCAGCAGCACCTGGACTAGCGGGGCCCAAGAGACCCAGTACTTC. It specifies CASSTWTSGAQETQYF. Based on the CDR3 plus reference TRBV11-1 and TRBJ2-5, the full variable domain is EAEVAQSPRYKITEKSQAVAFWCDPISGHATLYWYRQILGQGPELLVQFQDESVVDDSQLPKDRFSAERLKGVDSTLKIQPAELGDSAMYLCASSTWTSGAQETQYFGPGTRLLVL.

This rearrangement joins TRBV5-1 to TRBJ2-1; D might be TRBD2 (5 bases). CDR1 and CDR2 from the germline V gene are SGHRS and YFSETQ. With 2 bases removed from V and 6 bases from J, the gap between germline ends came to 21 bases. CDR3 length equals 17 residues. The CDR3 DNA reads TGCGCCAGCAGCTTTACGACAATGATAGGAGGCGGCAATGAGCAGTTCTTC. This translates into CASSFTTMIGGGNEQFF.

In its sample, this clone was seen a few times. A read error likely explains this, since a far larger clone differs by one base. The chain has TRBV7-9 and TRBJ2-7; 7 bases are shared with TRBD2. From germline, CDR1 is SEHNR and CDR2 FQNEAQ (reference sequence). The CDR3 runs to 16 residues. CDR3 loop: CASSLAGGPTRYEQCF. CDR3 in DNA: TGTGCCAGCAGCTTAGCGGGAGGGCCCACTAGATACGAGCAGTGCTTC.

As DNA, the CDR3 is TGTGCCAGCAGCTTAAGGGGATGGGGGACAGTATACAATGAGCAGTTCTTC. Translating it yields CASSLRGWGTVYNEQFF. The V gene is TRBV11-2, the J gene TRBJ2-1; 7 bases are a match to TRBD1. The germline gives CDR1 SGHAT, CDR2 FQNNGV. V trimming: 2 bases; J trimming: 4 bases; junction bases outside the gene matches: 11. There are 17 residues in the CDR3.

The gene calls are TRBV6-5 and TRBJ2-1, with 7 nucleotides matching TRBD1. Germline CDR1 reads MNHEY; CDR2 reads SVGAGI. J lost 6 bases, V lost 0 bases, and 2 bases had no gene match. The CDR3 has 14 amino acids. This CDR3 is CASSYSWDSNEQFF. Here the CDR3 DNA reads TGTGCCAGCAGTTACTCGTGGGACAGCAATGAGCAGTTCTTC.